The T cell receptor beta chain under discussion was sequenced for a study of T-cell reconstitution after alpha-beta-depleted transplantation in children. A TCRbeta library incorporating unique molecular identifiers was prepared. TCRdb itself ran the PCR reads through MiXCR, one entry per CDR3 protein. The top ten clones hold 23% of a sample with around 300,000 distinct CDR3 sequences, 11% of them seen once. This CDR3 has 15 residues. CDR1 SGHRS and CDR2 YFSETQ come from the germline V gene. The V and J ends lost 0 bases and 9 bases, in that order; junction bases with no gene match: 11. This clonotype has a count of ten or more.

This chain connects TRBV5-1 to TRBJ2-7, with 8 bases aligning to TRBD1. The TCR originated in a male patient between 2 and 10 years old who had a stem cell transplant for chronic granulomatous disease, so the T cells may come from the graft donor. This specimen was peripheral blood, taken 180 days after TCRalphabeta/CD19-depleted stem cell transplant. CDR3 nucleotide sequence: TGCGCCAGCAGCTTGGCCGCAGGGGGCTCTCAGGTGCAGTACTTC. As protein: CASSLAAGGSQVQYF.